This record concerns one TCR beta chain sequence. Profiling relied on immunoSEQ multiplex PCR, and the TCRdb table lists in-frame clones only, not all of them. The sample comprises 300,000 or so clones, around 88% of which are singletons, and 1.5% to 2% rests with the top ten. This sample is part of a study of blood T cell repertoires in COVID-19. The length of the CDR3 is 15 residues. The V gene's germline CDR1 is SGHVS and CDR2 FQNEAQ. V was clipped by 6 bases and J by 7 bases; unmatched bases: 10. Material: peripheral blood. This clonotype originated in a woman aged 45-59 years with acute or convalescent COVID-19. This chain joins TRBV7-8 and TRBJ2-2, with 8 bases aligning to TRBD1. DNA of the CDR3: TGTGCCAGCAGACTACAGGGGGGTAGGGACGGGGAGCTGTTTTTT. Translated: CASRLQGGRDGELFF.